This TCR beta chain was sequenced in a study of CD8+ T cells in alopecia areata. Turning to the study itself: Each day, treated patients took oral tofacitinib twice, at 5 to 10 mg per dose. Scoring of treated patients' severity used the percentage of affected scalp area. Points from the study as a whole: Relative to normal scalp, lesional scalp, especially alopecia totalis/universalis, showed higher clonality.

In this sample, this clone turned up a few times. Its matching antigen is unknown. Treatment reported: oral pan-JAK inhibitor, 5-10 mg twice daily. J gave up 8 bases and V 7 bases, and 8 bases lay outside the gene matches. CDR3 size: 12 residues. Germline values: CDR1 SQVTM, CDR2 ANQGSEA. Extracted RNA was reverse transcribed into cDNA, the sequencing template. The assay was immunoSEQ multiplex PCR, and TCRdb's table has in-frame clones only and misses some. In the table there are 90,000 to 150,000 clones, about 50% of which are singletons. This sample comprised CD4+ T cells sorted from blood, obtained at week 4, from a patient treated with tofacitinib. The sequence was obtained from a human donor with alopecia areata. V usage is TRBV29-1 and J usage is TRBJ1-2; 9 bases match TRBD1. CDR3 sequence: CSGSGQGRGYTF. In nucleotides, the CDR3 is TGCAGCGGATCGGGACAGGGCAGAGGCTACACCTTC.